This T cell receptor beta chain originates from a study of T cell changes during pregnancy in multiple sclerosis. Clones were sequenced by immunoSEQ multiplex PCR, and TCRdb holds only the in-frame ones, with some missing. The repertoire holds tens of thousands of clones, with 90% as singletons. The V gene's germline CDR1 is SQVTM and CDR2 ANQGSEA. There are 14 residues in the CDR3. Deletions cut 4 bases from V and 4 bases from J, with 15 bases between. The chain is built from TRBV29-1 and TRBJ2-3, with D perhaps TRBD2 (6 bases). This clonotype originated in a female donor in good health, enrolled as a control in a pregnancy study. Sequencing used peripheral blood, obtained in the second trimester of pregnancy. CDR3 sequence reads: CSVGISSGADTQYF. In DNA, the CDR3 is TGCAGCGTTGGCATTTCATCGGGGGCAGATACGCAGTATTTT.